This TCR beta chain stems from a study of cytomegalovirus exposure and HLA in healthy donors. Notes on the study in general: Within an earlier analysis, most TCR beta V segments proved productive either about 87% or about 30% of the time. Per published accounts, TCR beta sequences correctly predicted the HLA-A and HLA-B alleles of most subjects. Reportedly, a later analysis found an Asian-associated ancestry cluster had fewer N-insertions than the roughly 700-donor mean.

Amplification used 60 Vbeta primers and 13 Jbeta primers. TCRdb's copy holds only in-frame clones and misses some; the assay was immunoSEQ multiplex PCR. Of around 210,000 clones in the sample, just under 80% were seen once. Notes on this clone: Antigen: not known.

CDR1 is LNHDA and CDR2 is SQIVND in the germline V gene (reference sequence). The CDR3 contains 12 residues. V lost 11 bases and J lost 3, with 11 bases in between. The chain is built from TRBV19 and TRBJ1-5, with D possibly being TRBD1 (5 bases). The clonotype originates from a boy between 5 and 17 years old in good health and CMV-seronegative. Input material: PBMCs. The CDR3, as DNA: TGTGCCTCCAAGGGGCCCAATCAGCCCCAGCATTTT. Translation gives CASKGPNQPQHF. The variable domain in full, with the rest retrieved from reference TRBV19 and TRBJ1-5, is DGGITQSPKYLFRKEGQNVTLSCEQNLNHDAMYWYRQDPGQGLRLIYYSQIVNDFQKGDIAEGYSVSREKKESFPLTVTSAQKNPTAFYLCASKGPNQPQHFGDGTRLSIL.